The present TCR beta chain was sequenced within a study of metastatic and nonmetastatic thyroid tumors (dated by TCRdb to the early 2020s). General notes on the study: The researchers compared repertoires between peripheral blood samples and tumor or nodule tissue samples from patients with malignant or benign thyroid disease. Overall results and qualifications from the work: In both blood and tumor samples, malignant tumors were reported to have significantly higher TCR beta diversity than benign nodules.

No patient had received any treatment before thyroid surgery. Using T-cell receptor beta sequencing, the researchers looked back retrospectively at clinical samples from patients, gathered between about 2011 and 2019. Library preparation employed PCR. These reads were obtained on an Illumina HiSeq 4000. High-throughput sequencing was used to profile the CDR3 region of the TCR beta-chain in every patient. Per the original workflow: The researchers built a classifier to tell apart papillary thyroid cancer patients with distant metastasis, based on CDR3 differences among clinicopathological groups. To measure repertoire diversity the researchers used the Shannon index, while the Morisita-Horn index served to gauge how similar the tumor and blood repertoires were. TCRdb reprocessed the public reads (quality trimming at Q25 with fastp, clone calling with MiXCR) and kept in-frame beta chains. These V and J calls derive from TCRdb rather than the authors' analysis. Within this sample are about 22,000 clones, with approximately 20% of them counted one time only. Roughly 20% of the sample goes to the ten largest clones.

This clone was observed many times. The antigen it recognizes is unknown. Nothing much larger sits one base from this clone, and base qualities are not available. From the cysteine through the phenylalanine, the CDR3 covers 16 amino acids. Only the CDR3 DNA stays, 48 bases, in frame from base 1. V is reduced by 5 bases and J by 0 bases, leaving a spacing of 15 bases between them. The germline V gene supplies CDR1 SGHRS and CDR2 YFSETQ. Here the chain combines TRBV5-1 and TRBJ1-3; the D gene is perhaps TRBD1, on 5 matching bases. Sequences were obtained from blood. This clonotype originated in a male donor with papillary thyroid cancer or a benign thyroid nodule (not recorded which). Some clones in this sample may be carry-over from other donors' samples. CDR3 region: CASSLSPGTSGNTIYF. The sequence in DNA is TGCGCCAGCAGTTTGTCCCCAGGGACCTCTGGAAACACCATATATTTT.